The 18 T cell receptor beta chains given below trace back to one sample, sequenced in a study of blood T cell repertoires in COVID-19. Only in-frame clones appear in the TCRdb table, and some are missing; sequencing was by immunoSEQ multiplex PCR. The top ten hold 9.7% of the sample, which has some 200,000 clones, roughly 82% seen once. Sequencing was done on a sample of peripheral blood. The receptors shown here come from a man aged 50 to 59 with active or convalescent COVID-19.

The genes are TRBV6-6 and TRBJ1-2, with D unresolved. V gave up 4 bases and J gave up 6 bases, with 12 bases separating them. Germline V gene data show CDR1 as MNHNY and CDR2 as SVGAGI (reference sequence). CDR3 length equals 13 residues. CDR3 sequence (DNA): TGTGCCAGCAGTTCAGCCCCCCGGGATGGCTACACCTTC. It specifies CASSSAPRDGYTF.

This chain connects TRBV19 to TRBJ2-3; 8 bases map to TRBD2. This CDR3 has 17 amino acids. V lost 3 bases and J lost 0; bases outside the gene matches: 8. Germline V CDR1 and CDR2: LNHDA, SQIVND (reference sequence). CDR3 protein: CASSIPGGHPSTDTQYF. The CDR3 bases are TGTGCCAGTAGTATCCCGGGAGGGCACCCTAGCACAGATACGCAGTATTTT.

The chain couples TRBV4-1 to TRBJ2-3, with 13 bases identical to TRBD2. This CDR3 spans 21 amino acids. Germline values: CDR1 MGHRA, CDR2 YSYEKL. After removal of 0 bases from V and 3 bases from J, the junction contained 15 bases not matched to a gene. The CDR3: CASSQDVVGLTSGGATDTQYF. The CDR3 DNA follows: TGCGCCAGCAGCCAAGATGTTGTGGGGCTAACTAGCGGGGGGGCAACAGATACGCAGTATTTT.

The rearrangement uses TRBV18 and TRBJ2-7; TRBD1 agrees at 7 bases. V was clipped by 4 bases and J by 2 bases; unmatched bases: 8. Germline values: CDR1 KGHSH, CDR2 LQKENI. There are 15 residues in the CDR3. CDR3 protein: CASSLRDSVAYEQYF. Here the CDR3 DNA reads TGTGCCAGCTCACTTAGGGACAGTGTTGCCTACGAGCAGTACTTC.

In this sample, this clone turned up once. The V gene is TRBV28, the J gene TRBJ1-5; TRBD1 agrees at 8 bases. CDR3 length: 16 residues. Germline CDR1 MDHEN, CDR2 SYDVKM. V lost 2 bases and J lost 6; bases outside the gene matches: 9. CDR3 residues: CASSLPRNRGAQPQHF. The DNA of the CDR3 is TGTGCCAGCAGTTTACCGAGGAACAGGGGGGCTCAGCCCCAGCATTTT.

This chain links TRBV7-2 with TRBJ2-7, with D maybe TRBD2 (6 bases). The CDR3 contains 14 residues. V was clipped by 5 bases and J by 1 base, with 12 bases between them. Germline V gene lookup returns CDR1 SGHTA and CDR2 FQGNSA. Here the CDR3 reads CASSPRLVSYEQYF. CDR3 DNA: TGTGCCAGCAGCCCCCGACTAGTATCCTACGAGCAGTACTTC.

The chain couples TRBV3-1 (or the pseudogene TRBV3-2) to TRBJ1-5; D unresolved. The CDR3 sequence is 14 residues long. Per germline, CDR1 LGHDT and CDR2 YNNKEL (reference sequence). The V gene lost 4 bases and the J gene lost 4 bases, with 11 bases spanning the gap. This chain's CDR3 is CASSPSRLNQPQHF. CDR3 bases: TGTGCCAGCAGCCCTTCCCGACTGAATCAGCCCCAGCATTTT.

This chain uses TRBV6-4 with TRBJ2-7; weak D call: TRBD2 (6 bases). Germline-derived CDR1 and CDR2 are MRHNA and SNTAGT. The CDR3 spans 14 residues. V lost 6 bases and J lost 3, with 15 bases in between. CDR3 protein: CASRRRVGGYEQYV. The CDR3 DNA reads TGTGCCAGCAGAAGGAGGGTCGGAGGCTACGAGCAGTACGTC.

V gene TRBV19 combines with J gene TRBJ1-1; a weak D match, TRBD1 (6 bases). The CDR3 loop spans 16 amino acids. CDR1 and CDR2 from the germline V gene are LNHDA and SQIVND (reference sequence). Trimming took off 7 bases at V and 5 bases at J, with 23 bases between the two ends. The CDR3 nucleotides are TGTGCCAGTATCTCCAGAGCGGGGGCGATATGGACTGAAGCTTTCTTT. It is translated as CASISRAGAIWTEAFF.

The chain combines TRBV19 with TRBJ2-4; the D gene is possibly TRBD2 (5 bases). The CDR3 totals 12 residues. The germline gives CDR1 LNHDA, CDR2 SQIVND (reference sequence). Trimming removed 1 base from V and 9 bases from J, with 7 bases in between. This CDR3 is CASSIAGVIQYF. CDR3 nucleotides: TGTGCCAGTAGTATAGCCGGGGTCATTCAGTACTTC.

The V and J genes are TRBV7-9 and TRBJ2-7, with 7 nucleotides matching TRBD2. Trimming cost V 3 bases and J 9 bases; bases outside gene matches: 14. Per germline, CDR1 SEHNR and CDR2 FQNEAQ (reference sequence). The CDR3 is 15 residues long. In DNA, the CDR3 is TGTGCCAGCAGCTTGTCTAGCGGTGGTGTGTTTGGGCAGTACTTC. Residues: CASSLSSGGVFGQYF.

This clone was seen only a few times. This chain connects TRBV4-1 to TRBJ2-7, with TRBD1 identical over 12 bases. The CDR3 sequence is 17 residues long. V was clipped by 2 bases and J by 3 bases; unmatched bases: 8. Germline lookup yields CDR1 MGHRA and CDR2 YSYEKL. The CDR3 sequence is CASSQTPGTGGIYEQYV. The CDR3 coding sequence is TGCGCCAGCAGCCAAACTCCAGGGACAGGGGGCATCTACGAGCAGTACGTC.

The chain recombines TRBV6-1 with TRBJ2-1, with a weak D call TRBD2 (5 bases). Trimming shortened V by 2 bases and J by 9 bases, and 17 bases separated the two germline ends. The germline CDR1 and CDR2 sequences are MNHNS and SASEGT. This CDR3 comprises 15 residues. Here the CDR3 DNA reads TGTGCCAGCAGTGAACGACCAGCGCGTGGGAGTGAGCAGTTCTTC. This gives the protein CASSERPARGSEQFF.

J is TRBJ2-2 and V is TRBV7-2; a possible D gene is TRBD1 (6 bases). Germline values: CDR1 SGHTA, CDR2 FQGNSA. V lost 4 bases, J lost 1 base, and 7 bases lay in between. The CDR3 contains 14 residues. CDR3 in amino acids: CASSSQGNTGELFF. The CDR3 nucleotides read TGTGCCAGCAGCTCACAGGGGAACACCGGGGAGCTGTTTTTT.

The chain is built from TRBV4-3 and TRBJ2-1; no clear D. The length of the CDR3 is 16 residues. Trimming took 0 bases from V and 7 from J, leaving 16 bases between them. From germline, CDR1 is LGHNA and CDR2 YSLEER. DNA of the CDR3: TGCGCCAGCAGCCAAGATTCGGAAAGACATAGGAATGAGCAGTTCTTC. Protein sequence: CASSQDSERHRNEQFF.

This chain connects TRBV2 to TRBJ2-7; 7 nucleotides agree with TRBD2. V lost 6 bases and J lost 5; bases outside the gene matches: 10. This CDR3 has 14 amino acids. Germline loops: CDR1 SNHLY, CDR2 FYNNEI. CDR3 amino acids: CASSVQGGGDEQYV. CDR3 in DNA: TGTGCCAGCAGCGTTCAGGGTGGGGGGGACGAGCAGTACGTC.

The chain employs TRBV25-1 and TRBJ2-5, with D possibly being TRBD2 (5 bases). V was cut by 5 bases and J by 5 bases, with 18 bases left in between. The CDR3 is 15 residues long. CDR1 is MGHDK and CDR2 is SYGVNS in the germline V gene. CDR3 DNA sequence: TGTGCCAGCAGTCATGGAGGTGGTTTAAGGGAGACCCAGTACTTC. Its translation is CASSHGGGLRETQYF.

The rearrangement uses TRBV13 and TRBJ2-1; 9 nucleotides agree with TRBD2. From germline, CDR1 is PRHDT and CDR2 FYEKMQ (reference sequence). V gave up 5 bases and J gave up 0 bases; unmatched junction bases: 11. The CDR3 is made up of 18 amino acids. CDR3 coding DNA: TGTGCCAGCAGCCCCAGAGCTAGCGGGGCGAGCTCCTACAATGAGCAGTTCTTC. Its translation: CASSPRASGASSYNEQFF.